This T cell receptor beta chain derives from a study of cytomegalovirus exposure and HLA in healthy donors. Findings and caveats of the study: According to a later analysis, TCR clusters from the first cohort tended to co-occur in the 100 to 150 validation repertoires. Among TCR beta chains, those listed as cytomegalovirus-associated numbered over 150. Both high specificity and high sensitivity reportedly marked the classifier's diagnosis of cytomegalovirus status.

A note on this clone: Its antigen remains unknown.

J was trimmed by 4 bases and V by 5 bases; bases with no gene match: 12. Germline V CDR1 and CDR2: SGHAT, FQNNGV. The CDR3 totals 16 residues. TCRdb's copy holds only in-frame clones and misses some; the assay was immunoSEQ multiplex PCR. The sample holds around 150,000 clones, roughly nine tenths seen once. The chain is built from TRBV11-2 and TRBJ2-7; 9 bases align to TRBD2. The sequence was collected from a woman aged 18-29 years in good health and CMV-seropositive. Material for sequencing was PBMCs. CDR3 DNA sequence: TGTGCCAGCAGCCATTTTAGCGGGAGTGGGGAGTACGAGCAGTACTTC. Its protein product is CASSHFSGSGEYEQYF.